The sequence of this TCR beta chain was determined in a study of T cell responses to AZD1222 COVID-19 vaccine. The study, taken as a whole, reports: It should be noted that donors were predominantly white British and more often female, and clonal diversity was possibly underestimated. Targets within unmutated variant regions were reportedly found for nearly half of spike-specific TCRs. When two AZD1222 doses had been given, Spike-specific TCR breadth and depth rose. Just a handful of AZD1222 recipients were seropositive at baseline.

The table came from immunoSEQ multiplex PCR; TCRdb's copy has only in-frame clones and leaves some out. The table has under 50,000 clones, over 75% seen once. The CDR3 loop spans 16 amino acids. In germline, CDR1 is SGHNT, CDR2 YYREEE (reference sequence). Trimming at V came to 3 bases and at J to 7 bases, leaving 9 bases not matched to a gene. Points on this clone: Its specificity is unknown.

The sequencing used peripheral blood, collected 28 days after the second dose of the MenACWY control vaccine. The TCR comes from an adult who received the MenACWY meningococcal vaccine as a control. The chain carries TRBV5-4 and TRBJ2-1; 11 bases map to TRBD2. The CDR3, as DNA: TGTGCCAGCAGCTGGGTAGCGGGAGGGCCTAGAAATGAGCAGTTCTTC. Encoded protein: CASSWVAGGPRNEQFF. Based on the CDR3 plus reference TRBV5-4 and TRBJ2-1, the full variable domain is ETGVTQSPTHLIKTRGQQVTLRCSSQSGHNTVSWYQQALGQGPQFIFQYYREEENGRGNFPPRFSGLQFPNYSSELNVNALELDDSALYLCASSWVAGGPRNEQFFGPGTRLTVL.